The 13 T cell receptor beta chains listed next were all sequenced from one sample in a study of tumor and adjacent non-tumor tissue in lung cancer (dated by TCRdb to about 2018). RNA was isolated from bulk, unsorted tissue, and RNA quality was assessed with a NanoDrop ND-1000 and an Agilent 2100. Library preparation employed multiplex PCR. TCRdb lists the instrument as Illumina HiSeq 2500. TCRbeta libraries were built by three rounds of nested PCR using primers (Table S4), following protocols modified from ARM-PCR. TCRdb reran the public reads through fastp at Q25 and MiXCR, keeping productive beta chains. Rows merge per CDR3 protein into single entries with the most common DNA and genes. Counted in this sample were some 120,000 distinct CDR3 sequences; around three fifths of them appeared once. About 13% of the sample is in the top ten clones. The source material was lung tumor tissue. The origin of the receptors is a man between 25 and 39 years old with non-small cell lung cancer.

Ten or more counts support this clonotype. The V call is TRBV29-1, the J call TRBJ1-4; D unresolved. V lost 6 bases to trimming and J lost 5 bases, with 4 bases between them. Germline CDR1 reads SQVTM; CDR2 reads ANQGSEA. The CDR3 covers 10 residues. CDR3 amino acids: CSVLNEKLFF. In nucleotides, the CDR3 is TGCAGCGTCTTGAATGAAAAACTGTTTTTT.

The CDR3 sequence is CSVGPAGNVYGYTF. Written as DNA, the CDR3 is TGCAGCGTGGGGCCCGCAGGGAATGTCTATGGCTACACCTTC. This chain uses TRBV29-1 with TRBJ1-2, with D perhaps matching TRBD1 (5 bases). This CDR3 comprises 14 residues. V was clipped by 6 bases and J by 4 bases, with 18 bases between them. From germline, CDR1 is SQVTM and CDR2 ANQGSEA.

On this clonotype itself: One junction end disagrees with the germline gene, perhaps due to a read error. The rearrangement joins TRBV11-2 to TRBJ2-1, with TRBD2 identical over 8 bases. The CDR3 loop spans 15 amino acids. Germline values: CDR1 SGHAT, CDR2 FQNNGV. CDR3 loop: CARSLSSGSANEQFF. CDR3 DNA sequence: TGTGCCAGAAGCCTCTCCAGCGGGAGTGCGAATGAACAGTTCTTC.

As concerns this clonotype: A much larger clone differs by one base, so this may be a read error. The gene calls are TRBV6-5 and TRBJ1-3, with D possibly matching TRBD1 (5 bases). Germline loops: CDR1 MNHEY, CDR2 SVGAGI. The CDR3 loop spans 15 amino acids. Deletions cut 7 bases from V and 0 bases from J, with 13 bases between. The CDR3 spells CASIGTAGSGNTIYF. In DNA, the CDR3 is TGTGCCAGCATCGGGACGGCGGGCTCTGGAAACACCATATATTTT.

As to this clonotype: Since a much larger clone is just one base distant, this may be a read error. The chain joins TRBV6-6 to TRBJ1-5, with D possibly matching TRBD1 (5 bases). Germline V gene lookup returns CDR1 MNHNY and CDR2 SVGAGI (reference sequence). CDR3 length equals 13 residues. The V end was cut by 5 bases, the J end by 6 bases, with 11 bases between. This CDR3 reads CASSTWGLQPQHF. The CDR3 nucleotides are TGTGCCAGCAGTACATGGGGCCTTCAGCCCCAGCATTTT.

V usage is TRBV19 and J usage is TRBJ1-2; D gene unclear. This CDR3 is 13 amino acids long. CDR1 is LNHDA and CDR2 is SQIVND in the germline V gene (reference sequence). Trimming cost V 6 bases and J 4 bases, with 12 bases left between them. The CDR3 coding sequence is TGTGCCAGTAGAGGTACCGGTTCCTATGGCTACACCTTC. This translates into CASRGTGSYGYTF.

As regards this clonotype: A much larger clone is a single base away; this may be a read error. This chain joins TRBV5-4 and TRBJ2-7, with D perhaps TRBD2 (5 bases). CDR3 size: 15 residues. CDR1 and CDR2 from the germline V gene are SGHNT and YYREEE (reference sequence). Trimming left V 3 bases short and J 3 bases short, with 16 bases between. The CDR3 reads CASSSSIARIYEQYF. In DNA form, the CDR3 reads TGTGCCAGCAGCTCCTCAATAGCGAGAATCTACGAGCAGTACTTC.

Only one count was recorded for this clonotype. A single base separates this from a much larger clone, so it may be a read error. V usage is TRBV12-3 or TRBV12-4 and J usage is TRBJ2-3, with no clear D. The CDR3 is 15 amino acids. For the CDR3, the DNA is TGTGCCAGCAGTTTTCACAGCGCCAGCACAGATGCGCAGTATTTT. It is translated as CASSFHSASTDAQYF.

This clonotype has a count of ten or more. The chain couples TRBV11-3 to TRBJ2-5; D could derive from TRBD1 or TRBD2 (6 bases each). Germline V CDR1 and CDR2: SGHNT, YENEEA. V dropped 2 bases and J dropped 1 base, with 11 bases sitting between them. The length of the CDR3 is 15 residues. In DNA, the CDR3 is TGTGCCAGCAGCTTAAGAGGGGGGACCCAAGAGACCCAGTACTTC. It is translated as CASSLRGGTQETQYF.

The CDR3 DNA reads as TGTGCCAGCAATGGGACAGGGAGCACAGATACGCAGTATTTT. This translates into CASNGTGSTDTQYF. The J gene is TRBJ2-3, the V gene TRBV6-1, with TRBD1 matching 9 bases. Germline V gene lookup returns CDR1 MNHNS and CDR2 SASEGT. Unmatched junction bases numbered 2, after V lost 7 bases and J lost 0 bases. The CDR3 has 14 amino acids.

Concerning this clonotype: This may stem from a read error, because a much larger clone lies one nucleotide away. The rearrangement uses TRBV29-1 and TRBJ2-5; D is perhaps TRBD1 (6 bases). Germline-derived CDR1 and CDR2 are SQVTM and ANQGSEA. This CDR3 region has 14 residues. The V end lost 4 bases, the J end lost 4 bases, and 16 bases lay between the germline ends. CDR3 loop: CSVGGGTYGETQYF. The DNA of the CDR3 is TGCAGCGTTGGAGGGGGTACCTACGGAGAGACCCAGTACTTC. The full variable domain, in which reference TRBV29-1 and TRBJ2-5 provide the parts outside the CDR3, is SAVISQKPSRDICQRGTSLTIQCQVDSQVTMMFWYRQQPGQSLTLIATANQGSEATYESGFVIDKFPISRPNLTFSTLTVSNMSPEDSSIYLCSVGGGTYGETQYFGPGTRLLVL.

As for this clonotype: A much larger clone lies one base from this, so it may be a read error. The J gene is TRBJ1-2, the V gene TRBV20-1, with D maybe TRBD1 (5 bases). Looked up from germline, CDR1 is DFQATT and CDR2 is SNEGSKA (reference sequence). This CDR3 has 15 residues. CDR3 region: CGARAVREGDYGYTF. The CDR3 coding sequence is TGCGGTGCTAGAGCGGTTAGGGAAGGGGACTATGGCTACACCTTC.

Details on this clonotype: One end of the junction varies from germline; a read error may be responsible. This chain connects TRBV11-2 to TRBJ2-5, with 11 bases matching TRBD2. The germline V gene encodes CDR1 SGHAT and CDR2 FQNNGV. The CDR3 loop spans 16 amino acids. This CDR3 reads CASSPGSSGRQETQCF. CDR3 in DNA: TGTGCCAGCAGCCCAGGTTCTAGCGGGAGGCAGGAGACCCAGTGCTTC.